This T cell receptor (beta chain) was found in a study of long-term antiretroviral therapy in people with HIV. Study outcomes and limitations: Pre-ART-expanded clones dominated the repertoire at all time points.

They ran version v3.0 of the immunoSEQ assay at survey level. Samples were sequenced targeting about 40,000-50,000 T-cell genomes each. Sequencing used immunoSEQ multiplex PCR; TCRdb keeps in-frame clones, though not all of them. Of about 16,000 clones listed, 77% are singletons. About this clone: Its antigen is not known.

The germline V gene has CDR1 SGDLS and CDR2 YYNGEE. CDR3 size: 14 residues. Trimming cost V 4 bases and J 1 base, with 11 bases left between them. The sample was unsorted PBMCs, taken 2.1 years after starting antiretroviral therapy. The receptor comes from a man in his forties or fifties with HIV. The chain uses TRBV9 and TRBJ1-1; D remains unclear. CDR3 region: CASSPTGANTEAFF. CDR3 in DNA: TGTGCCAGCAGCCCGACCGGAGCGAACACTGAAGCTTTCTTT.